The 15 T cell receptor beta chains presented below share a single source sample, sequenced in a study of vaccination and CD4 T cells after COVID-19. The treatment here: roughly 10-day PBMC culture with coronavirus spike peptide pools or control peptides (ViraFEST assay). Cultured CD4+ T cell DNA underwent sequencing with the Oncomine TCR Beta short-read assay. TCRdb ran MiXCR on the PCR reads and lists one entry per CDR3 protein. This sample has about 21,000 distinct CDR3 sequences; roughly 47% occur once, and the top ten carry approximately 26%. No antigen has been identified for these receptors. The input for sequencing was CD4+ T cells from blood, cultured in vitro, taken before SARS-CoV-2 vaccination. The receptor set was obtained from a human donor who had recovered from COVID-19.

Only a few counts were recorded for this clonotype. CDR3 DNA sequence: TGTGCCACCCGGGACGGGGCTCTCACAGATACGCAGTATTTT. Amino acid sequence: CATRDGALTDTQYF. This rearrangement joins TRBV6-4 to TRBJ2-3, with D tentatively TRBD1 or TRBD2 (5 bases each). The CDR3 is made up of 14 amino acids. Trimming pared 10 bases from V and 2 bases from J, leaving 16 bases between. Germline V lookup: CDR1 MRHNA, CDR2 SNTAGT.

This chain uses TRBV7-3 with TRBJ1-2, with 8 positions matching TRBD1. The CDR3 runs to 13 residues. The junction had 6 bases not matched to a gene; V was cut back by 5 bases and J by 7 bases. Germline CDR1 reads SGHTA; CDR2 reads FQGTGA. CDR3 in amino acids: CASSQGQGVGYTF. DNA of the CDR3: TGTGCCAGCAGCCAAGGACAGGGCGTTGGCTACACCTTC. Drawing the rest from reference TRBV7-3 and TRBJ1-2, the complete variable domain is GAGVSQTPSNKVTEKGKYVELRCDPISGHTALYWYRQSLGQGPEFLIYFQGTGAADDSGLPNDRFFAVRPEGSVSTLKIQRTERGDSAVYLCASSQGQGVGYTFGSGTRLTVV.

This clonotype occurred a few times. The rearrangement joins TRBV7-2 to TRBJ1-6; possible D gene TRBD1, 5 bases. Germline lookup yields CDR1 SGHTA and CDR2 FQGNSA. The CDR3 is 15 amino acids. V shed 5 bases and J shed 8 bases, with 16 bases lying between them. The CDR3 region has the DNA TGTGCCAGCAGCGCACAGGAGGGGAGGCATTCACCCCTCCACTTT. Translating gives CASSAQEGRHSPLHF.

J is TRBJ1-1 and V is TRBV19, with 10 bases identical to TRBD1. Germline V CDR1 and CDR2: LNHDA, SQIVND (reference sequence). The CDR3 covers 13 residues. V dropped 5 bases and J dropped 9; count of bases not matched to a gene: 6. The CDR3 DNA follows: TGTGCCAGTAGTGCGTGGACAGGGGGTCAAGCTTTCTTT. Its translation is CASSAWTGGQAFF.

The chain has TRBV10-3 and TRBJ1-1, with D possibly matching TRBD1 (6 bases). Germline CDR1 reads ENHRY; CDR2 reads SYGVKD. The CDR3 has 14 amino acids. Between the trimmed V and J ends, which lost 6 bases and 7 bases, there was a span of 18 bases. CDR3 amino acids: CAIRDLGGQDEAFF. DNA of the CDR3: TGTGCCATCAGGGACCTGGGGGGGCAGGATGAAGCTTTCTTT.

This clonotype was observed a handful of times. The CDR3 is CASSLGGFGDRWNYGYTF. For the CDR3, the DNA is TGTGCCAGCAGCTTAGGGGGTTTTGGAGACAGGTGGAACTATGGCTACACCTTC. V and J are TRBV7-8 and TRBJ1-2; tentative D call: TRBD1 (6 bases). Per germline, CDR1 SGHVS and CDR2 FQNEAQ. V lost 1 base and J 2 bases, leaving 20 bases between the germline ends. The CDR3 runs 18 residues.

The chain recombines TRBV30 with TRBJ2-5; weak D call: TRBD2 (5 bases). Germline values: CDR1 GTSNPN, CDR2 SVGIG (reference sequence). The CDR3 loop spans 13 amino acids. V was pared by 2 bases and J by 5 bases, with 12 bases between. The CDR3 nucleotides read TGTGCCTGGAGTAGGAGGATGGGGGAGACCCAGTACTTC. Its translation is CAWSRRMGETQYF.

About this clonotype itself: An end of the junction differs from the germline gene, which may be a read error. CDR3 sequence (DNA): TGTGCCAGCAGCCAAGACCAAGTTCTCTGGTTC. This translates into CASSQDQVLWF. The genes are TRBV4-2 and TRBJ2-4; D remains unclear. The germline gives CDR1 LGHNA, CDR2 YNFKEQ. The length of the CDR3 is 11 residues.

J is TRBJ1-2 and V is TRBV9, with 8 positions matching TRBD1. Germline loops: CDR1 SGDLS, CDR2 YYNGEE. V was pared by 3 bases and J by 14 bases, with 6 bases of the junction left unmatched. The CDR3 runs 11 residues. For the CDR3, the DNA is TGTGCCAGCAGCGGCTGGACAGGGTGGACCTTC. It is translated as CASSGWTGWTF.

The genes are TRBV2 and TRBJ2-7; D ambiguous. The CDR3 runs 13 residues. The ends were cut back, 7 bases at V and 7 bases at J, with 17 bases in the middle. CDR1 and CDR2 from the germline V gene are SNHLY and FYNNEI. The DNA for the CDR3 is TGTGCCAGCAAATTCTTGGAGTTTTGGGAGCAGTACTTC. It translates to CASKFLEFWEQYF.

V gene TRBV6-5 combines with J gene TRBJ1-1, with D perhaps matching TRBD1 (6 bases). Germline V gene sequence: CDR1 MNHEY, CDR2 SVGAGI. The V end lost 0 bases, the J end lost 5 bases, and 13 bases lay between the germline ends. This CDR3 contains 15 residues. The CDR3 DNA is TGTGCCAGCAGTTACTCGGCCCGGGGGCGGACTGAAGCTTTCTTT. Amino acid sequence: CASSYSARGRTEAFF.

This chain connects TRBV7-2 to TRBJ1-5; no reliable D call. The CDR3 extends over 13 amino acids. Per germline, CDR1 SGHTA and CDR2 FQGNSA. V dropped 4 bases and J dropped 4 bases, with 8 bases sitting between them. The CDR3, as DNA: TGTGCCAGCAGCTCCGTTGGGAATCAGCCCCAGCATTTT. Amino acids: CASSSVGNQPQHF.

This rearrangement joins TRBV5-1 to TRBJ2-3, with D tentatively TRBD2 (5 bases). The CDR3 is 15 residues long. Between the trimmed V and J ends, which lost 0 bases and 1 base, there was a span of 9 bases. The germline V gene has CDR1 SGHRS and CDR2 YFSETQ. CDR3 amino acids: CASSLGGPGTDTQYF. DNA of the CDR3: TGCGCCAGCAGCTTGGGAGGGCCGGGCACAGATACGCAGTATTTT. Full variable domain (remainder filled in from reference TRBV5-1 and TRBJ2-3): KAGVTQTPRYLIKTRGQQVTLSCSPISGHRSVSWYQQTPGQGLQFLFEYFSETQRNKGNFPGRFSGRQFSNSRSEMNVSTLELGDSALYLCASSLGGPGTDTQYFGPGTRLTVL.

This clonotype was found once. The rearrangement joins TRBV9 to TRBJ2-1; 12 nucleotides agree with TRBD2. This CDR3 spans 15 amino acids. Per the germline V gene, CDR1 is SGDLS and CDR2 is YYNGEE. Trimming cost V 4 bases and J 5 bases; bases outside gene matches: 4. CDR3: CASSTTSGGNNEQFF. The DNA for the CDR3 is TGTGCCAGCAGCACGACTAGCGGGGGAAACAATGAGCAGTTCTTC.

The chain couples TRBV6-2 or TRBV6-3 to TRBJ1-5; tentatively, D is TRBD1 (6 bases). The CDR3 extends over 16 amino acids. V shed 2 bases and J shed 0 bases, with 11 bases lying between them. The germline V gene has CDR1 MNHEY and CDR2 SVGEGT. CDR3 bases: TGTGCCAGCAGTTACGCAGGGGCCCATAGCAATCAGCCCCAGCATTTT. Its translation is CASSYAGAHSNQPQHF.